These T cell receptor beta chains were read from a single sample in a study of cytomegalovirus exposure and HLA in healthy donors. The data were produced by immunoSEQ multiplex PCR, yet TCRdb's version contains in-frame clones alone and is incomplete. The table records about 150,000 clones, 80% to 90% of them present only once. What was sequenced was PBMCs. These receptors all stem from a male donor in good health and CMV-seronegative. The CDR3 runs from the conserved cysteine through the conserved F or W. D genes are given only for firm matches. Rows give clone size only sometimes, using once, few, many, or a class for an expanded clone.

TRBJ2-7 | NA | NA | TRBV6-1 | CASSLEGGSYEQYF | TGTGCCAGCAGTCTGGAGGGGGGGTCCTACGAGCAGTACTTC
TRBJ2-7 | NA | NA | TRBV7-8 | CASSLVAGSREQYF | TGTGCCAGCAGCTTAGTTGCGGGGTCCCGCGAGCAGTACTTC
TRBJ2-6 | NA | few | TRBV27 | CASSLQGAGANVLTF | TGTGCCAGCAGCTTACAGGGCGCTGGGGCCAACGTCCTGACTTTC
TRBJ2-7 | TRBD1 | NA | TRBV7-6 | CASSVFSGTGGGDLEQYF | TGTGCCAGCAGCGTTTTTTCCGGGACAGGGGGCGGTGATCTCGAGCAGTACTTC
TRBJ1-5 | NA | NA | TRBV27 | CASSLSQAFNQPQHF | TGTGCCAGCAGTTTATCACAGGCGTTCAATCAGCCCCAGCATTTT
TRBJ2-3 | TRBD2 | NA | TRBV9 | CASTFSGGADTQYF | TGTGCCAGCACTTTTAGCGGGGGTGCAGATACGCAGTATTTT
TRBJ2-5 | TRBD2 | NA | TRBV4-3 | CASSQEKGGRAGETQYF | TGCGCCAGCAGCCAAGAGAAAGGAGGGAGGGCCGGGGAGACCCAGTACTTC
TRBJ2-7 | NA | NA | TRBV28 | CASSLDSTYEQYF | TGTGCCAGCAGCCTTGACAGTACCTACGAGCAGTACTTC
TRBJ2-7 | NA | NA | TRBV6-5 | CASSYSSRGYEQYF | TGTGCCAGCAGTTACTCGAGCAGGGGCTACGAGCAGTACTTC
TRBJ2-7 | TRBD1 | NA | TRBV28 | CASSTLTGGSYEQYF | TGTGCCAGCAGTACCCTGACAGGGGGCTCCTACGAGCAGTACTTC
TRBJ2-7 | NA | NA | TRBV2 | CASSDTTVNSYEQYF | TGTGCCAGCAGTGATACCACAGTAAACTCCTACGAGCAGTACTTC
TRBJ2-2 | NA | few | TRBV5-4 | CASSHDRNTGELFF | TGTGCCAGCAGCCACGACAGAAACACCGGGGAGCTGTTTTTT
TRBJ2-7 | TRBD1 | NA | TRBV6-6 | CASGGTTGMYEQYF | TGTGCCAGCGGGGGAACGACAGGGATGTACGAGCAGTACTTC
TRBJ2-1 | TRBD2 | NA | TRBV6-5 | CASTRLAGAPDEQFF | TGTGCCAGCACCCGACTAGCGGGAGCCCCCGATGAGCAGTTCTTC
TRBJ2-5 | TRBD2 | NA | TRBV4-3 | CASSHSDPLAGGLGETQYF | TGCGCCAGCAGCCACTCTGACCCCCTAGCGGGGGGGCTGGGAGAGACCCAGTACTTC
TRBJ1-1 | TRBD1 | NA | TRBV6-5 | CASSLGQGDTEAFF | TGTGCCAGCAGTCTGGGACAGGGTGACACTGAAGCTTTCTTT
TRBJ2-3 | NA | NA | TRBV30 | CACGRGGTDTQYF | TGTGCCTGCGGGCGGGGAGGCACAGATACGCAGTATTTT
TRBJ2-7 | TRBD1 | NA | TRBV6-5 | CASRSTGQGYEQYF | TGTGCCAGCAGATCAACGGGACAGGGATACGAGCAGTACTTC
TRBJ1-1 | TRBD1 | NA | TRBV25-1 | CASSEAQGAWTEAFF | TGTGCCAGCAGTGAGGCCCAGGGGGCCTGGACTGAAGCTTTCTTT
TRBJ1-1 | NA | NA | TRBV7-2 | CASSPRSIQNTEAFF | TGTGCCAGCAGCCCCAGATCAATTCAGAACACTGAAGCTTTCTTT
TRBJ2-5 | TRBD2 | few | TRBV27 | CASSSGLAGGQETQYF | TGTGCCAGCAGTTCGGGACTAGCGGGGGGCCAAGAGACCCAGTACTTC
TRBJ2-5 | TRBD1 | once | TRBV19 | CASSVDRGRAETQYF | TGTGCCAGTAGTGTCGACAGGGGGCGAGCCGAGACCCAGTACTTC
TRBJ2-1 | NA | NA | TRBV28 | CASSVAWEAYNEQFF | TGTGCCAGCAGCGTAGCGTGGGAGGCTTACAATGAGCAGTTCTTC
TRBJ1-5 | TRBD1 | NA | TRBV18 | CASSTDRDQPQHF | TGTGCCAGCTCTACGGACAGGGATCAGCCCCAGCATTTT
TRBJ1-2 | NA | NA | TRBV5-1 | CASSFGDFGYTF | TGCGCCAGCAGTTTCGGAGATTTCGGCTACACCTTC
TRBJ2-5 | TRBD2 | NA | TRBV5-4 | CASSRGLAGGGETQYF | TGTGCCAGCAGCCGGGGACTAGCGGGGGGAGGCGAGACCCAGTACTTC
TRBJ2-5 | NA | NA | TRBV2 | CASTERSRETQYF | TGTGCCAGCACCGAACGTTCCCGGGAGACCCAGTACTTC
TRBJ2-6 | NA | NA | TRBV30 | CAWSVVAGDLISSGANVLTF | TGTGCCTGGAGTGTTGTGGCAGGGGACCTAATCAGCTCTGGGGCCAACGTCCTGACTTTC
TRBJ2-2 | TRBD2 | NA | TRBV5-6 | CASIQRENTGELFF | TGTGCCAGCATTCAGCGGGAGAACACCGGGGAGCTGTTTTTT
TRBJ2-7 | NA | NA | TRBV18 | CASSPPDGTGVYEQYF | TGTGCCAGCTCACCACCGGACGGTACAGGTGTCTACGAGCAGTACTTC
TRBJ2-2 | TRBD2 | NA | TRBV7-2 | CASSPGLAGGPGTGELFF | TGTGCCAGCAGCCCTGGACTAGCGGGGGGGCCGGGCACCGGGGAGCTGTTTTTT
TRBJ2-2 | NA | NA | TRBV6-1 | CASSAVASYTGELFF | TGTGCCAGCAGTGCGGTAGCGAGTTACACCGGGGAGCTGTTTTTT
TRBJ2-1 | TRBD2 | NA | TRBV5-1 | CASSWNSGGYNEQFF | TGCGCCAGCAGCTGGAATAGCGGGGGATACAATGAGCAGTTCTTC
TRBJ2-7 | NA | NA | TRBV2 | CASSERFWVRSSYEQYF | TGTGCCAGCAGTGAAAGGTTCTGGGTGCGGAGTTCCTACGAGCAGTACTTC
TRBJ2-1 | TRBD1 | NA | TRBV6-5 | CASSYFGTGGYNEQFF | TGTGCCAGCAGTTACTTTGGGACAGGGGGGTACAATGAGCAGTTCTTC